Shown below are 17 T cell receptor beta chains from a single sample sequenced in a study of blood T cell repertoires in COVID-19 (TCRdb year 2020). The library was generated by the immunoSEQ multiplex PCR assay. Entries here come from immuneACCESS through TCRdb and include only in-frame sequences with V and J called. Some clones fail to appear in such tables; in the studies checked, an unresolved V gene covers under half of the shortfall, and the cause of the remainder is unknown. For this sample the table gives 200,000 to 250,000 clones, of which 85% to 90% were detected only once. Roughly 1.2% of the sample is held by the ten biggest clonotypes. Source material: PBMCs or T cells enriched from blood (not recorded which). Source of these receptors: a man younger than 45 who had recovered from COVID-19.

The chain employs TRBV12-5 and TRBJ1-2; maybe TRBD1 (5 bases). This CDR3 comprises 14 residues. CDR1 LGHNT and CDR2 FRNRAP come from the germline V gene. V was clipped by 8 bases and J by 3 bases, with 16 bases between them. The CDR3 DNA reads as TGTGCTAGTACAAGGGACTCATCAGACTATGGCTACACCTTC. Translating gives CASTRDSSDYGYTF.

CDR3: CASSNRDHTEAFF. DNA for the CDR3: TGTGCCAGTAGTAACCGCGATCACACTGAAGCTTTCTTT. The chain carries TRBV19 and TRBJ1-1; D not resolved. Trimming took 4 bases from V and 3 from J, leaving 9 bases between them. The germline gives CDR1 LNHDA, CDR2 SQIVND (reference sequence). The CDR3 consists of 13 residues.

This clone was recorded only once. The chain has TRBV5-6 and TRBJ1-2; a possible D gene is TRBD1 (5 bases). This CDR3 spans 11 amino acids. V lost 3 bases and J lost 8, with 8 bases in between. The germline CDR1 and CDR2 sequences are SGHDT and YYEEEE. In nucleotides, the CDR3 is TGTGCCAGCAGCTCAGGGTACGGCTACACCTTC. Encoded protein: CASSSGYGYTF.

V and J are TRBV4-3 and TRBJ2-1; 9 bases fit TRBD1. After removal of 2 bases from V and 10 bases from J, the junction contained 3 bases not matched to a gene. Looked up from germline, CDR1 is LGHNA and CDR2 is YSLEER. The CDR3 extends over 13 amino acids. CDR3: CASSQTGGREQFF. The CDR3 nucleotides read TGCGCCAGCAGCCAAACAGGGGGCCGGGAGCAGTTCTTC.

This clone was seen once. The CDR3 coding sequence is TGTGCCAGCAGTTTATATAGCGGGGGGGCGTATGATACGCAGTATTTT. Protein: CASSLYSGGAYDTQYF. The chain links TRBV27 to TRBJ2-3; 11 positions agree with TRBD2. The CDR3 sequence is 16 residues long. Germline V CDR1 and CDR2: MNHEY, SMNVEV (reference sequence). With V trimmed by 1 base and J by 6 bases, 6 bases remained unmatched.

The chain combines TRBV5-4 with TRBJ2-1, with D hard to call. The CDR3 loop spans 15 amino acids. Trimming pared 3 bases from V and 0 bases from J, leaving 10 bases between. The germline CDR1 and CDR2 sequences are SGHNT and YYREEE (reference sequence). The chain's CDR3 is CASSSDKSSYNEQFF. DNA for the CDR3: TGTGCCAGCAGCTCCGACAAGAGCTCCTACAATGAGCAGTTCTTC.

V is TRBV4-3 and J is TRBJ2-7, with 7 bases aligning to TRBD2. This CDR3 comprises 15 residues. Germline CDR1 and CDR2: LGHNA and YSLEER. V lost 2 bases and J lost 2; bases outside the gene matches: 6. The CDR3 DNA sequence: TGCGCCAGCAGCCAACGGGCGGGGGATCCCTACGAGCAGTACTTC. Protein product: CASSQRAGDPYEQYF.

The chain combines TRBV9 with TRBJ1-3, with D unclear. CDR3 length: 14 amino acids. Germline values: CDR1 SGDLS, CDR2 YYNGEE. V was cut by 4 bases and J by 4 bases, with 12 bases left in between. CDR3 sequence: CASSPRSGGNTIYF. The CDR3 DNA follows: TGTGCCAGCAGCCCTAGGTCGGGGGGAAACACCATATATTTT.

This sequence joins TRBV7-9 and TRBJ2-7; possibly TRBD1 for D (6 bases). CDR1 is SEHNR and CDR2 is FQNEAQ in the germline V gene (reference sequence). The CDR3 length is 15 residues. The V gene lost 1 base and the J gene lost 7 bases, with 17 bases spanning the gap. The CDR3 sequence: CASSLGPGTSGEQYF. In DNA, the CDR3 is TGTGCCAGCAGCTTAGGACCGGGGACATCTGGGGAGCAGTACTTC.

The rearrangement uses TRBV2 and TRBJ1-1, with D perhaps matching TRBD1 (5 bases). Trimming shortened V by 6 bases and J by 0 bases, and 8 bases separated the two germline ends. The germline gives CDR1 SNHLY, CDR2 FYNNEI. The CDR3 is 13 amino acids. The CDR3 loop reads CASSGGVNTEAFF. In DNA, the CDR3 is TGTGCCAGCAGCGGGGGGGTGAACACTGAAGCTTTCTTT.

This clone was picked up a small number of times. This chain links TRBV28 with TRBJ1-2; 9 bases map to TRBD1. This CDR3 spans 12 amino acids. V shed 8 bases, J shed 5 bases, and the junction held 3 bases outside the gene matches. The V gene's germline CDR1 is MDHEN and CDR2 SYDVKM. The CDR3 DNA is TGTGCCAGCGGGGGACAGGGATATGGCTACACCTTC. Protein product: CASGGQGYGYTF.

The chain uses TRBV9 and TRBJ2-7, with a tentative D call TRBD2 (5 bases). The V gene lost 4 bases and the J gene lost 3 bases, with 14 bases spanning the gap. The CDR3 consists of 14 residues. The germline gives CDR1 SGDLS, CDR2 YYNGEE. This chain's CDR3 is CASSPSPGSYEQYF. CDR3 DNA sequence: TGTGCCAGCAGCCCCAGCCCGGGGAGCTACGAGCAGTACTTC.

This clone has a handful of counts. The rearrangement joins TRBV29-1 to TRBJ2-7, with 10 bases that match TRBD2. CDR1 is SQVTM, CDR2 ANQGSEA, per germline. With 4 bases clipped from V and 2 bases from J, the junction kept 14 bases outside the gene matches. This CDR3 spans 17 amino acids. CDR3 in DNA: TGCAGCGTTGTCAGGGCTAGCGGGAGTCCTAGCCCCTACGAGCAGTACTTC. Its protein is CSVVRASGSPSPYEQYF.

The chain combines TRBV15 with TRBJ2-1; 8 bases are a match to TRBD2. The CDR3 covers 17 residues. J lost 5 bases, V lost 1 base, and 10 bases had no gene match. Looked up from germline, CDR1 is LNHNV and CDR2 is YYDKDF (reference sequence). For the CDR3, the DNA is TGTGCCACCAGCAGAGGCGAAAGCGGGAGAATGGACAATGAGCAGTTCTTC. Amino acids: CATSRGESGRMDNEQFF. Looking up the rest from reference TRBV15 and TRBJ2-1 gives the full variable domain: DAMVIQNPRYQVTQFGKPVTLSCSQTLNHNVMYWYQQKSSQAPKLLFHYYDKDFNNEADTPDNFQSRRPNTSFCFLDIRSPGLGDTAMYLCATSRGESGRMDNEQFFGPGTRLTVL.

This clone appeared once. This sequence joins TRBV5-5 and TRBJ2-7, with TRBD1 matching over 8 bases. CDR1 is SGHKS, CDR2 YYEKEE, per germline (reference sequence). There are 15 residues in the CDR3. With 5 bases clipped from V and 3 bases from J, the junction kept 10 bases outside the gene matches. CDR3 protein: CASSSGTGLFYEQYF. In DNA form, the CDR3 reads TGTGCCAGCAGTTCCGGGACAGGTTTATTCTACGAGCAGTACTTC.

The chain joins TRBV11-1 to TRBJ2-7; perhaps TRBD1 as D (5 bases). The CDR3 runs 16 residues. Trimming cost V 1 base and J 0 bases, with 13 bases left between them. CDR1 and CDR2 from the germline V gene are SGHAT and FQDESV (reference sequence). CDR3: CASSLVWGKGSYEQYF. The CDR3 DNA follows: TGTGCCAGCAGCTTAGTTTGGGGCAAAGGCTCCTACGAGCAGTACTTC.

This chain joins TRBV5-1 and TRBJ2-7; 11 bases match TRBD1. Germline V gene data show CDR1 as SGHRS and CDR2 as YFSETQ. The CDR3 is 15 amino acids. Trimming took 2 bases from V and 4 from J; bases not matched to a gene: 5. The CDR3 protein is CASSFRTGGLYEQYF. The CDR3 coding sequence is TGCGCCAGCAGCTTTCGGACAGGGGGCCTGTACGAGCAGTACTTC. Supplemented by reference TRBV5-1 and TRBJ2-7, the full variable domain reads KAGVTQTPRYLIKTRGQQVTLSCSPISGHRSVSWYQQTPGQGLQFLFEYFSETQRNKGNFPGRFSGRQFSNSRSEMNVSTLELGDSALYLCASSFRTGGLYEQYFGPGTRLTVT.